The next 4 T cell receptor beta chains were all read from a single sample in a study of T-cell memory formation after mild COVID-19. One entry per CDR3 protein results from TCRdb running MiXCR on the 5' RACE reads. Here the sample spans 450,000 or so distinct CDR3 sequences, more than 20% being singletons. Sequencing input: PBMCs or a T cell subset sorted from them (not recorded which). These receptors all come from an adult woman who had mild COVID-19 (a few samples of this study predate the infection). Cell type and time point are not known.

The chain recombines TRBV29-1 with TRBJ2-3, with 12 bases fitting TRBD2. Losses at the gene ends were 3 bases for V and 1 base for J; bases not matched to a gene: 2. Germline V gene sequence: CDR1 SQVTM, CDR2 ANQGSEA. CDR3 size: 15 residues. The CDR3 sequence is CSVDGTSGRTDTQYF. The CDR3 DNA reads as TGCAGCGTTGATGGGACTAGCGGGCGCACAGATACGCAGTATTTT.

The chain couples TRBV20-1 to TRBJ2-7, with 12 bases aligning to TRBD2. This CDR3 region has 16 residues. The junction had 10 bases not matched to a gene; V was cut back by 5 bases and J by 2 bases. Germline values: CDR1 DFQATT, CDR2 SNEGSKA (reference sequence). The CDR3 DNA reads TGCAGTGCTCGGCGAGGACTAGCGGGAATAGCCTACGAGCAGTACTTC. This translates into CSARRGLAGIAYEQYF.

In this sample, this clonotype turned up a few times. The chain carries TRBV5-5 and TRBJ1-1; D unresolved. From germline, CDR1 is SGHKS and CDR2 YYEKEE (reference sequence). The ends were cut back, 0 bases at V and 6 bases at J, with 9 bases in the middle. The CDR3 is 13 amino acids. The CDR3 sequence is CASSLAPEAEAFF. In DNA form, the CDR3 reads TGTGCCAGCAGCTTGGCCCCAGAGGCTGAAGCTTTCTTT.

This clonotype was observed a few times. The V and J genes are TRBV12-3 or TRBV12-4 and TRBJ1-5, with TRBD1 as a possible D gene (6 bases). Trimming took off 6 bases at V and 2 bases at J, with 11 bases between the two ends. This CDR3 spans 14 amino acids. The DNA of the CDR3 is TGTGCCAGCAGGGGGGCAGGGGGCAATCAGCCCCAGCATTTT. This codes for CASRGAGGNQPQHF.